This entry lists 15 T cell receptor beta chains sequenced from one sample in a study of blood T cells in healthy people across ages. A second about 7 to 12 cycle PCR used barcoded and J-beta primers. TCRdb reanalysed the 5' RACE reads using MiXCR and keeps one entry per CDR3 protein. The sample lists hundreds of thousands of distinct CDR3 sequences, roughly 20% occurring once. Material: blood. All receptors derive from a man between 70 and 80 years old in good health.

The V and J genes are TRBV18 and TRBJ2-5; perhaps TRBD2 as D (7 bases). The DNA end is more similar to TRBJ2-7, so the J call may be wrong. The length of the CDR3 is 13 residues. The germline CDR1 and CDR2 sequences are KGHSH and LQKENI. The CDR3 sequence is CASSQGGIYEQYF. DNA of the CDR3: TGTGCCAGCTCACAGGGGGGGATTTACGAGCAGTACTTC.

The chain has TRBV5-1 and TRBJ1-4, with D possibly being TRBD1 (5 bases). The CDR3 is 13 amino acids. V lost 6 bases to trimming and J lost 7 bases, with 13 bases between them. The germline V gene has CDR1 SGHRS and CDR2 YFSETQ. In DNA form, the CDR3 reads TGCGCCAGCAAGGCGGACATCATTGAAAAACTGTTTTTT. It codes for CASKADIIEKLFF.

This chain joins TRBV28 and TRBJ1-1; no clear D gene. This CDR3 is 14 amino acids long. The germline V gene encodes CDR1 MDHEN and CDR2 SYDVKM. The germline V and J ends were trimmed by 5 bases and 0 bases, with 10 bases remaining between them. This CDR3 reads CASSPESMNTEAFF. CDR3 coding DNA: TGTGCCAGCAGTCCGGAGAGTATGAACACTGAAGCTTTCTTT.

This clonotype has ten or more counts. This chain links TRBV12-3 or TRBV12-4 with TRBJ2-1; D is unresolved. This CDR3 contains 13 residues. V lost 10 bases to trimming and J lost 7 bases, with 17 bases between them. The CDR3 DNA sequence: TGTGCCACAAAAGGTAGCCTCAAGAATGAGCAGTTCTTC. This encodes CATKGSLKNEQFF.

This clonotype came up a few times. CDR3: CSARDPTGQETQYF. The CDR3 DNA is TGCAGTGCTAGAGATCCGACAGGGCAAGAGACCCAGTACTTC. The genes are TRBV20-1 and TRBJ2-5, with 7 bases fitting TRBD1. Germline assignment: CDR1 DFQATT and CDR2 SNEGSKA (reference sequence). J was trimmed by 2 bases and V by 0 bases; bases with no gene match: 3. CDR3 length equals 14 residues.

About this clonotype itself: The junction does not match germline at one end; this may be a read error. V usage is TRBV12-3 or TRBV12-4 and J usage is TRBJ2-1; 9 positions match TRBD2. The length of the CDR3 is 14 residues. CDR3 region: CASSFSGRLDEQFF. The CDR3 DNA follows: TGTGCGAGCAGTTTCAGCGGGAGGTTGGATGAGCAGTTCTTC.

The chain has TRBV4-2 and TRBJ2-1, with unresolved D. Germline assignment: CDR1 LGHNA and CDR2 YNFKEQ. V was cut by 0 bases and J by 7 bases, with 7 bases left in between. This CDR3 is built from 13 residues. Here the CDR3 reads CASSQEGLNEQFF. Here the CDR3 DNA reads TGTGCCAGCAGCCAAGAGGGCTTGAATGAGCAGTTCTTC.

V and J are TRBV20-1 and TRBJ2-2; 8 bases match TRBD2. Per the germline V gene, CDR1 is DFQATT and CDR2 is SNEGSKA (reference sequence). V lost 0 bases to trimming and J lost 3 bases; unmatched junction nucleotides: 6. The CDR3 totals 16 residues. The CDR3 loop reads CSARDPRAGDTGELFF. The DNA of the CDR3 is TGCAGTGCTAGAGATCCCAGAGCGGGGGACACCGGGGAGCTGTTTTTT.

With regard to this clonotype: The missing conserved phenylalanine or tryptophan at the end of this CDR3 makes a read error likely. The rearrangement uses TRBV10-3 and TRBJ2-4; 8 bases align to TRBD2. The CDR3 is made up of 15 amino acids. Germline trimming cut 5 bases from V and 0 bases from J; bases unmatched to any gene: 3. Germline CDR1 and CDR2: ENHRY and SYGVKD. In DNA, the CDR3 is TGTGCCATCAGTCCTAGCGGGTTAGCCAAAAACATTCAGTACCTC. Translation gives CAISPSGLAKNIQYL.

Written as DNA, the CDR3 is TGTGCCAGCATCCGGAGTGAGATTATCGGTGAGCAGTTCTTC. This codes for CASIRSEIIGEQFF. V usage is TRBV12-3 or TRBV12-4 and J usage is TRBJ2-1; D ambiguous. V lost 7 bases and J lost 9, with 19 bases in between. This CDR3 is 14 amino acids long.

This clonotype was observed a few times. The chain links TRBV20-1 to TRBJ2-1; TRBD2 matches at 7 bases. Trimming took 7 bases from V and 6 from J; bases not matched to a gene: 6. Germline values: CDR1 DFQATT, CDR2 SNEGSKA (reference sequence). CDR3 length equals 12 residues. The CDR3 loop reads CSVSGSSNEQFF. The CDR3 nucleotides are TGCAGTGTTAGCGGGTCGTCCAATGAGCAGTTCTTC.

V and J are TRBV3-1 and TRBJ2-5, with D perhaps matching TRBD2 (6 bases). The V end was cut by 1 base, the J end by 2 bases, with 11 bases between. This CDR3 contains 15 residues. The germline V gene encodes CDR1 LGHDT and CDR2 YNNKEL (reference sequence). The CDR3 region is CASSQAERAQETQYF. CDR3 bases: TGTGCCAGCAGCCAAGCCGAGCGGGCACAAGAGACCCAGTACTTC.

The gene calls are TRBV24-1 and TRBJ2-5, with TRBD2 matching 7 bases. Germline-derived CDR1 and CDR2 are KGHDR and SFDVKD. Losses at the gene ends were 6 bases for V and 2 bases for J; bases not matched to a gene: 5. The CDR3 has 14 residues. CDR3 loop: CATSPWGGQETQYF. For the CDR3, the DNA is TGTGCCACCAGTCCATGGGGGGGACAAGAGACCCAGTACTTC.

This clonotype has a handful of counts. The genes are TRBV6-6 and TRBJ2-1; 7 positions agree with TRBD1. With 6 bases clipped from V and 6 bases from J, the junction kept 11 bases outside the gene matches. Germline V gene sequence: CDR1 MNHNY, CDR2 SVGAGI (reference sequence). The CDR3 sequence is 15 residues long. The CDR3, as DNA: TGTGCCAGCAGGATTAGGACAGGTCTAGGCAATGAGCAGTTCTTC. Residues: CASRIRTGLGNEQFF.

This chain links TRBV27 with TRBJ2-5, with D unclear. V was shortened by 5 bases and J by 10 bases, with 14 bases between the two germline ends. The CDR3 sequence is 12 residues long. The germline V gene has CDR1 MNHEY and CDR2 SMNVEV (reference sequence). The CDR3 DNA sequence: TGTGCCAGCAGTCCGCCCGGTGGGGTCCAGTACTTC. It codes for CASSPPGGVQYF.